These 30 T cell receptor beta chains were all obtained from the same sample, sequenced in a study of T cell clusters in autoimmune cytopenias (dated by TCRdb to the late 2010s). Sequencing used an Illumina MiSeq. TRB rearrangements were amplified by multiplex PCR following a touch-down protocol, with the TRB-A and TRB-B primer pools mixed in one tube. After the reads were reprocessed by TCRdb, one entry was made per CDR3 protein sequence, with no DNA. This sample's table lists about 6,600 distinct CDR3 sequences. The ten largest make up about 5.6% of the sample. Each sample's TRB amplification started from approximately 250 ng of peripheral blood genomic DNA, which corresponds to roughly 38,000 genome equivalents. This same sample was also part of a study on T cell repertoires in aging, cancer and after chemotherapy.

The sequenced sample was peripheral blood. These receptor sequences come from a human donor in good health.

This clonotype is deemed medium-sized (0.01 to 0.1%) by its frequency. The chain has TRBV27 and TRBJ1-1; the TRBD1 assignment by TCRdb is unverifiable without DNA. Germline lookup yields CDR1 MNHEY and CDR2 SMNVEV (reference sequence). The CDR3 length is 13 residues. CDR3 sequence: CASSLWDRGEAFF.

This clonotype is classed as medium-sized (0.01 to 0.1%) by frequency. The chain employs TRBV7-6 and TRBJ1-5. The V gene's germline CDR1 is SGHVS and CDR2 FNYEAQ. This CDR3 is built from 15 residues. The CDR3: CASSLGGPKDQPQHF.

By frequency, this clonotype registers medium-sized. The chain couples TRBV6-1 to TRBJ2-7; TCRdb returns TRBD1, unconfirmable since there is no DNA. CDR1 and CDR2 (germline): MNHNS, SASEGT. The CDR3 consists of 13 residues. The CDR3 region is CASSTGPTYEQYF.

Frequency places this clonotype as medium-sized. The genes are TRBV5-6 and TRBJ2-5; checking the TCRdb D call of TRBD2 is not possible without DNA. CDR3 length: 15 amino acids. Germline V gives CDR1 SGHDT, CDR2 YYEEEE. The CDR3 region is CASSPGLAGGRTQYF. The variable domain in full, completed from reference TRBV5-6 and TRBJ2-5, reads DAGVTQSPTHLIKTRGQQVTLRCSPKSGHDTVSWYQQALGQGPQFIFQYYEEEERQRGNFPDRFSGHQFPNYSSELNVNALLLGDSALYLCASSPGLAGGRTQYFGPGTRLLVL.

Measured by frequency, this clonotype is medium-sized. The V gene is TRBV6-5, the J gene TRBJ2-7; the TCRdb D gene call, TRBD1, has no DNA to confirm it. This CDR3 comprises 14 residues. Germline assignment: CDR1 MNHEY and CDR2 SVGAGI. This chain's CDR3 is CASSYNRDSYEQYF.

The genes are TRBV12-3 or TRBV12-4 and TRBJ1-1. This CDR3 spans 13 amino acids. The CDR3 protein is CASILELNTEAFF.

This clonotype is deemed medium-sized (0.01 to 0.1%) by its frequency. The chain has TRBV19 and TRBJ1-5; absent DNA, TCRdb's TRBD1 call cannot be checked. There are 16 residues in the CDR3. Germline V gene sequence: CDR1 LNHDA, CDR2 SQIVND (reference sequence). CDR3 amino acids: CASSRLGQGGTRTQHF.

This clonotype shows up as medium-sized (0.01 to 0.1%) by frequency. Here the CDR3 reads CASSLGGYNSPLHF. The chain has TRBV5-4 and TRBJ1-6. The length of the CDR3 is 14 residues. Germline CDR1 SGHNT, CDR2 YYREEE (reference sequence).

Measured by frequency, this clonotype is medium-sized. The gene calls are TRBV12-3 or TRBV12-4 and TRBJ2-6; TCRdb returns TRBD2, unconfirmable since there is no DNA. The CDR3 totals 20 residues. CDR3 amino acids: CASSLTDSPDLRSGANVLTF.

This rearrangement joins TRBV20-1 to TRBJ2-7; TCRdb calls TRBD2, which cannot be checked without DNA. Germline CDR1 reads DFQATT; CDR2 reads SNEGSKA (reference sequence). This CDR3 comprises 13 residues. Here the CDR3 reads CSASTSGLYEQYF.

This clonotype counts as medium-sized by frequency. V gene TRBV12-3 or TRBV12-4 combines with J gene TRBJ1-5. The CDR3 has 12 amino acids. The CDR3 region is CASSSGPLPQHF.

By frequency, this clonotype is medium-sized (0.01 to 0.1%). The genes are TRBV27 and TRBJ1-6. The CDR3 is 15 amino acids. Germline lookup yields CDR1 MNHEY and CDR2 SMNVEV (reference sequence). CDR3 sequence reads: CASSLNGPGRSPLHF.

Considering frequency, this clonotype is medium-sized (0.01 to 0.1%). The genes are TRBV27 and TRBJ2-1. Germline V gene data show CDR1 as MNHEY and CDR2 as SMNVEV (reference sequence). This CDR3 spans 11 amino acids. This chain's CDR3 is CASRAVNEQFF.

The CDR3 loop reads CASSKPGGLAAGELFF. This chain links TRBV5-1 with TRBJ2-2; with no DNA, the TCRdb D assignment of TRBD1 cannot be verified. The CDR3 has 16 amino acids. Looked up from germline, CDR1 is SGHRS and CDR2 is YFSETQ.

The chain carries TRBV6-5 and TRBJ1-2; without DNA, the TCRdb call of TRBD1 cannot be checked. CDR3 length: 14 residues. Germline values: CDR1 MNHEY, CDR2 SVGAGI. The CDR3 sequence is CASSESGGADGYTF.

The chain recombines TRBV12-3 or TRBV12-4 with TRBJ1-3. The CDR3 loop spans 14 amino acids. Here the CDR3 reads CASTLASSGNTIYF.

The rearrangement joins TRBV20-1 to TRBJ2-3; TCRdb picks TRBD2, but there is no DNA to check that call. CDR3 size: 12 residues. Germline CDR1 DFQATT, CDR2 SNEGSKA (reference sequence). This chain's CDR3 is CSAKAGGDTQYF.

Frequency places this clonotype as medium-sized. The chain uses TRBV27 and TRBJ1-2; TCRdb indicates TRBD1, and absent DNA this call remains unverified. Germline V gene lookup returns CDR1 MNHEY and CDR2 SMNVEV (reference sequence). The CDR3 is made up of 17 amino acids. CDR3: CASSSRWGQVSLYGYTF.

The chain joins TRBV19 to TRBJ1-3; TCRdb's D call of TRBD1 is untestable without DNA. CDR3 length: 17 amino acids. The V gene's germline CDR1 is LNHDA and CDR2 SQIVND (reference sequence). The CDR3 is CASSSQGTGRSGNTIYF.

V and J are TRBV20-1 and TRBJ1-5; TCRdb's D call of TRBD1 is untestable without DNA. The CDR3 runs 15 residues. Germline V lookup: CDR1 DFQATT, CDR2 SNEGSKA (reference sequence). This CDR3 is CSVSGGTRTNQPQHF.

This chain joins TRBV5-4 and TRBJ1-2; the TCRdb call, TRBD1, lacks DNA for checking. The CDR3 spans 16 residues. Germline lookup yields CDR1 SGHNT and CDR2 YYREEE (reference sequence). The CDR3 sequence: CASSLGGQGLNYGYTF.

Considering frequency, this clonotype is medium-sized. The chain employs TRBV19 and TRBJ1-1. The CDR3 contains 12 residues. Germline values: CDR1 LNHDA, CDR2 SQIVND (reference sequence). The CDR3 is CASSIYGKEAFF. The complete variable domain, with remaining parts taken from reference TRBV19 and TRBJ1-1, reads DGGITQSPKYLFRKEGQNVTLSCEQNLNHDAMYWYRQDPGQGLRLIYYSQIVNDFQKGDIAEGYSVSREKKESFPLTVTSAQKNPTAFYLCASSIYGKEAFFGQGTRLTVV.

The chain employs TRBV7-9 and TRBJ1-4; TCRdb proposes TRBD1, but this gene call is untestable without DNA. The CDR3 contains 18 residues. Germline assignment: CDR1 SEHNR and CDR2 FQNEAQ (reference sequence). CDR3 amino acids: CASSLQGPWTGSNEKLFF.

This clonotype registers medium-sized (0.01 to 0.1%) by frequency. CDR3 loop: CASSQPREDRVEETQYF. The rearrangement links TRBV5-4 to TRBJ2-5; TCRdb indicates TRBD1, and absent DNA this call remains unverified. CDR1 is SGHNT, CDR2 YYREEE, per germline (reference sequence). The CDR3 length is 17 residues.

By frequency, this clonotype is medium-sized. This chain uses TRBV15 with TRBJ1-6; TCRdb names TRBD1, which stays unverified in the absence of DNA. Germline CDR1 LNHNV, CDR2 YYDKDF (reference sequence). The CDR3 runs to 17 residues. Here the CDR3 reads CATSRDRGGTYNSPLHF.

The chain uses TRBV20-1 and TRBJ2-3. Germline V gene sequence: CDR1 DFQATT, CDR2 SNEGSKA (reference sequence). This CDR3 comprises 12 residues. CDR3 sequence: CSARHSTDTQYF.

CDR3 residues: CASSLSPEYNEQFF. The chain uses TRBV27 and TRBJ2-1. Germline V lookup: CDR1 MNHEY, CDR2 SMNVEV (reference sequence). The CDR3 length is 14 residues.

The V and J genes are TRBV28 and TRBJ1-1; TCRdb indicates TRBD1, and absent DNA this call remains unverified. This CDR3 comprises 15 residues. Germline V gene sequence: CDR1 MDHEN, CDR2 SYDVKM. Here the CDR3 reads CATASKQGRITEAFF.

The chain employs TRBV4-3 and TRBJ1-1; TCRdb designates TRBD1, a call that cannot be tested without DNA. The CDR3 consists of 14 residues. From germline, CDR1 is LGHNA and CDR2 YSLEER. CDR3 loop: CASSQLGGLTEAFF.

This chain uses TRBV29-1 with TRBJ2-1; there is no DNA to check the TCRdb D call of TRBD1. Germline loops: CDR1 SQVTM, CDR2 ANQGSEA. This CDR3 has 15 residues. The CDR3 sequence: CSVEARGTGNNEQFF.